This TCR beta chain stems from a study of blood T cell repertoires in COVID-19. The wider study: The United States, Italy and Spain supplied acute and convalescent COVID-19 samples. Sources were T cells, B-cell-depleted T cells, or PBMCs; the material itself was cDNA or gDNA.

In the original processing: Scientists estimated how many nucleated cells there were by amplifying reference gene primers. Repertoires were generated with immunoSEQ multiplex PCR, while TCRdb's copy carries only in-frame clones and drops some. That table furnishes V, J and clone size, whereas the DNA furnished D and trimming. The sample records more than 45,000 clones, roughly nine tenths being singletons. The germline V gene encodes CDR1 LGHDT and CDR2 YNNKEL (reference sequence). Trimming at V came to 2 bases and at J to 3 bases, leaving 3 bases not matched to a gene. The CDR3 totals 14 residues. The receptor was isolated from a human donor in a cohort sampled during active COVID-19. The chain combines TRBV3-1 (or the pseudogene TRBV3-2) with TRBJ1-2; the match to TRBD1 covers 7 bases. Source material: peripheral blood. This chain's CDR3 is CASSQRDRDYGYTF. The DNA for the CDR3 is TGTGCCAGCAGCCAACGAGACAGGGACTATGGCTACACCTTC.